Presented here are 15 T cell receptor beta chains from one specimen sequenced in a study of memory CD4+ T cells and cytomegalovirus serostatus. Clones were read by immunoSEQ multiplex PCR, and TCRdb kept only the in-frame ones, dropping some. The table has over 65,000 clones, around 76% seen once; the top ten hold 4% to 5.5%. Single viable CD3+CD4+CD8-CD45RO+ cells were sorted as the memory CD4+ T cells. Sequenced material: memory CD4+ T cells from blood. These receptors were collected from an adult in good health and CMV-seropositive.

The rearrangement uses TRBV7-9 and TRBJ2-7; D gene unclear. Between the trimmed V and J ends, which lost 1 base and 1 base, there was a span of 8 bases. The CDR3 consists of 14 residues. Germline-derived CDR1 and CDR2 are SEHNR and FQNEAQ (reference sequence). For the CDR3, the DNA is TGTGCCAGCAGCTTAGGGCAGTATTCCTACGAGCAGTACTTC. Residues: CASSLGQYSYEQYF. Complete variable domain (other parts from reference TRBV7-9 and TRBJ2-7): DTGVSQNPRHKITKRGQNVTFRCDPISEHNRLYWYRQTLGQGPEFLTYFQNEAQLEKSRLLSDRFSAERPKGSFSTLEIQRTEQGDSAMYLCASSLGQYSYEQYFGPGTRLTVT.

V gene TRBV19 combines with J gene TRBJ1-1; D perhaps matches TRBD1 (6 bases). Germline assignment: CDR1 LNHDA and CDR2 SQIVND (reference sequence). The CDR3 covers 15 residues. V was cut by 2 bases and J by 1 base, with 11 bases left in between. Here the CDR3 DNA reads TGTGCCAGTAGTATACCGTTAGGGGGGAACACTGAAGCTTTCTTT. Protein sequence: CASSIPLGGNTEAFF.

The chain carries TRBV6-6 and TRBJ2-7, with D possibly being TRBD1 or TRBD2 (5 bases each). From germline, CDR1 is MNHNY and CDR2 SVGAGI (reference sequence). This CDR3 region has 14 residues. Trimming cost V 0 bases and J 3 bases, with 9 bases left between them. DNA for the CDR3: TGTGCCAGCAGTTACTCGGGACGGCGCTACGAGCAGTACTTC. Its translation is CASSYSGRRYEQYF.

This clone was counted only a few times. This chain links TRBV6-5 with TRBJ2-1; D possibly matches TRBD1 or TRBD2 (6 bases each). V lost 5 bases and J lost 0, with 11 bases in between. Germline assignment: CDR1 MNHEY and CDR2 SVGAGI. CDR3 length: 15 amino acids. Written as DNA, the CDR3 is TGTGCCAGCAGTAAAGGAGGGGGCTCCTACAATGAGCAGTTCTTC. This sequence encodes CASSKGGGSYNEQFF.

The chain carries TRBV6-6 and TRBJ1-4, with D possibly TRBD1 on 6 matching bases. From germline, CDR1 is MNHNY and CDR2 SVGAGI (reference sequence). V was trimmed by 7 bases and J by 6 bases, leaving 18 bases between them. This CDR3 is 15 amino acids long. The DNA of the CDR3 is TGTGCCAGCACCAAGGGCAGGGGAGGGGATGAAAAACTGTTTTTT. This translates into CASTKGRGGDEKLFF.

The sample holds a few counts of this clone. The chain's CDR3 is CASRKGGAAEAFF. DNA for the CDR3: TGTGCCAGTAGGAAAGGGGGCGCGGCTGAAGCTTTCTTT. The chain combines TRBV19 with TRBJ1-1, with TRBD1 identical over 7 bases. There are 13 residues in the CDR3. V trimming: 6 bases; J trimming: 6 bases; junction bases outside the gene matches: 7. Germline CDR1 reads LNHDA; CDR2 reads SQIVND (reference sequence).

The rearrangement joins TRBV5-1 to TRBJ1-4, with unresolved D. The germline CDR1 and CDR2 sequences are SGHRS and YFSETQ. The CDR3 has 15 amino acids. The V end lost 4 bases, the J end lost 8 bases, and 18 bases lay between the germline ends. The CDR3 nucleotides read TGCGCCAGCAGCATTGGCCCCGGGAGTGACGAAAAACTGTTTTTT. It translates to CASSIGPGSDEKLFF.

The V gene is TRBV18, the J gene TRBJ1-1, with D possibly TRBD1 on 5 matching bases. CDR3 length equals 14 residues. Germline V gene data show CDR1 as KGHSH and CDR2 as LQKENI. V lost 3 bases and J lost 1, with 9 bases in between. CDR3 residues: CASSPGRTNTEAFF. CDR3 in DNA: TGTGCCAGCTCACCGGGACGGACGAACACTGAAGCTTTCTTT.

The chain uses TRBV10-2 and TRBJ2-1, with 9 bases lining up with TRBD2. From germline, CDR1 is WSHSY and CDR2 SAAADI. V dropped 6 bases and J dropped 9; count of bases not matched to a gene: 12. CDR3 length: 15 residues. In DNA, the CDR3 is TGCGCCAGCAGAGAGAGGAGCGGGGGGAAAGGTGAGCAGTTCTTC. Translation gives CASRERSGGKGEQFF.

The chain combines TRBV7-9 with TRBJ2-3; D is ambiguous. The ends were cut back, 3 bases at V and 5 bases at J, with 6 bases in the middle. The CDR3 spans 12 residues. From germline, CDR1 is SEHNR and CDR2 FQNEAQ (reference sequence). The CDR3 spells CASSLLGDTQYF. In DNA form, the CDR3 reads TGTGCCAGCAGCTTGTTAGGAGATACGCAGTATTTT.

Concerning this clone itself: A much larger clone lies one base from this, so it may be a read error. The CDR3 is CASRPRGTLYGYTF. CDR3 coding DNA: TGTGCCAGCAGACCCCGCGGGACTTTATATGGCTACACCTTC. The chain couples TRBV28 to TRBJ1-2, with a weak D call TRBD1 (5 bases). The CDR3 loop spans 14 amino acids. Germline-derived CDR1 and CDR2 are MDHEN and SYDVKM. The germline V and J ends were trimmed by 6 bases and 5 bases, with 16 bases remaining between them.

The rearrangement links TRBV5-1 to TRBJ1-4; no clear D gene. This CDR3 is built from 14 residues. V was clipped by 4 bases and J by 4 bases, with 11 bases between them. The germline V gene has CDR1 SGHRS and CDR2 YFSETQ. The CDR3 bases are TGCGCCAGCAGCGTGGAGACCGTTAATGAAAAACTGTTTTTT. The encoded protein is CASSVETVNEKLFF.

The chain carries TRBV11-2 and TRBJ1-2; maybe TRBD1 (5 bases). V lost 7 bases, J lost 7 bases, and 16 bases lay in between. The germline V gene encodes CDR1 SGHAT and CDR2 FQNNGV. This CDR3 contains 13 residues. CDR3 loop: CASKLVDGGGYTF. The CDR3 DNA follows: TGTGCCAGCAAACTTGTCGATGGGGGTGGCTACACCTTC.

The chain uses TRBV28 and TRBJ2-7; 7 nucleotides match TRBD2. Germline V gene data show CDR1 as MDHEN and CDR2 as SYDVKM. V dropped 4 bases and J dropped 3; count of bases not matched to a gene: 15. The length of the CDR3 is 17 residues. CDR3 DNA sequence: TGTGCCAGCAGTTCCCCAATTCTGCGGGGAGGGAACTACGAGCAGTACTTC. Its protein is CASSSPILRGGNYEQYF.

This clone is a singleton in its sample. This chain connects TRBV7-9 to TRBJ2-2, with TRBD1 matching 8 bases. CDR3 size: 16 residues. With V trimmed by 3 bases and J by 3 bases, 6 bases remained unmatched. The germline V gene encodes CDR1 SEHNR and CDR2 FQNEAQ (reference sequence). As DNA, the CDR3 is TGTGCCAGCAGCTTCTCCGACAGGGGCGACACCGGGGAGCTGTTTTTT. Protein product: CASSFSDRGDTGELFF.